In this sample, the clone carrying this T cell receptor beta chain turned up a few times. TCRdb's table, derived via immunoSEQ multiplex PCR, lists solely in-frame clones and lacks some. The top ten hold 7.9% of the sample, which has approximately 130,000 clones, over 60% seen once. The entry originates in a study of blood T cell repertoires in COVID-19. CDR3 size: 17 residues. The V and J ends lost 4 bases and 1 base respectively, with 18 bases between them. Germline V lookup: CDR1 SGHDT, CDR2 YYEEEE. The source of this sequence is a human donor in a cohort sampled during active COVID-19. The sequencing input was peripheral blood. The V gene is TRBV5-6, the J gene TRBJ1-5; a weak D match, TRBD1 (5 bases). The CDR3 sequence: CASSRGRTGMSNQPQHF. The CDR3 DNA reads as TGTGCCAGCAGCCGGGGGAGAACCGGAATGAGCAATCAGCCCCAGCATTTT.